The 24 T cell receptor beta chains presented below share a single source sample, sequenced in a study of blood T cell repertoires in COVID-19. Data came from immunoSEQ multiplex PCR; TCRdb stores just in-frame clones and leaves some out. The sample carries approximately 340,000 clones, about 87% recorded once. The sequenced sample was peripheral blood. The receptors were sampled from a man in his thirties or forties with COVID-19, enrolled during active disease.

The CDR3, as DNA: TGTGCCAGCAGCTTACGTTTTCAGGGGCGGACTGAAGCTTTCTTT. Translation: CASSLRFQGRTEAFF. The chain combines TRBV7-9 with TRBJ1-1, with D tentatively TRBD1 (6 bases). The ends were cut back, 2 bases at V and 5 bases at J, with 15 bases in the middle. This CDR3 has 15 residues. The V gene's germline CDR1 is SEHNR and CDR2 FQNEAQ (reference sequence).

This chain connects TRBV9 to TRBJ1-2, with unresolved D. The CDR3 consists of 14 residues. Trimming took 4 bases from V and 4 from J, leaving 14 bases between them. Germline-derived CDR1 and CDR2 are SGDLS and YYNGEE. The CDR3 protein is CASSLGSSSYGYTF. The CDR3 coding sequence is TGTGCCAGCAGCCTCGGGTCCTCCTCCTATGGCTACACCTTC.

This clone was observed a single time. The genes are TRBV9 and TRBJ1-2; TRBD1 is a possible D gene (5 bases). The CDR3 extends over 15 amino acids. Germline assignment: CDR1 SGDLS and CDR2 YYNGEE. V lost 0 bases and J 3 bases, leaving 12 bases between the germline ends. The DNA of the CDR3 is TGTGCCAGCAGCGTAGGCGACAGACTAGACTATGGCTACACCTTC. Translated: CASSVGDRLDYGYTF.

This clone was picked up one time. The DNA is left out, because the CDR3 cannot be placed on it with certainty; the CDR3 is given as TCRdb lists it. The J gene is TRBJ1-2, the V gene TRBV11-2. Germline V lookup: CDR1 SGHAT, CDR2 FQNNGV. Both ends counted, the CDR3 spans 14 residues. This chain's CDR3 is CASNFGSGSYGYTF.

This rearrangement joins TRBV4-3 to TRBJ2-5; the match to TRBD2 covers 12 bases. The CDR3 consists of 17 residues. The V and J ends lost 0 bases and 5 bases, in that order; junction bases with no gene match: 7. Germline V gene data show CDR1 as LGHNA and CDR2 as YSLEER. CDR3 residues: CASSQDPPSGGAETQYF. CDR3 sequence (DNA): TGCGCCAGCAGCCAAGATCCCCCTAGCGGGGGGGCGGAGACCCAGTACTTC.

Regarding this clone: Additional DNA sequences in this sample encode the identical CDR3. The chain carries TRBV7-2 and TRBJ2-1, with 8 bases lining up with TRBD2. V was pared by 1 base and J by 4 bases, with 3 bases of the junction left unmatched. The CDR3 loop spans 15 amino acids. CDR1 SGHTA and CDR2 FQGNSA come from the germline V gene. CDR3 sequence: CASSLVSGSYNEQFF. CDR3 bases: TGTGCCAGCAGCTTAGTGAGCGGGAGTTACAATGAGCAGTTCTTC. Looking up the rest from reference TRBV7-2 and TRBJ2-1 gives the full variable domain: GAGVSQSPSNKVTEKGKDVELRCDPISGHTALYWYRQSLGQGLEFLIYFQGNSAPDKSGLPSDRFSAERTGGSVSTLTIQRTQQEDSAVYLCASSLVSGSYNEQFFGPGTRLTVL.

This rearrangement joins TRBV4-2 to TRBJ1-4; D remains unclear. The germline V and J ends were trimmed by 0 bases and 0 bases, with 20 bases remaining between them. Per the germline V gene, CDR1 is LGHNA and CDR2 is YNFKEQ. The CDR3 consists of 20 residues. The chain's CDR3 is CASSQETSKPRRATNEKLFF. CDR3 DNA: TGTGCCAGCAGCCAAGAAACGAGCAAACCGAGGCGGGCAACTAATGAAAAACTGTTTTTT.

This clone was found once. The chain has TRBV10-3 and TRBJ2-1, with 7 bases identical to TRBD2. This CDR3 comprises 19 residues. From germline, CDR1 is ENHRY and CDR2 SYGVKD. The V gene end was trimmed by 5 bases and the J gene end by 0 bases; junction bases not matched to a gene: 16. This chain's CDR3 is CAISSGRDYSLSSYNEQFF. CDR3 DNA sequence: TGTGCCATCAGTTCCGGACGGGACTATTCATTAAGCTCCTACAATGAGCAGTTCTTC.

The CDR3 DNA sequence: TGTGCCAGCAGCCCTCCCGGGACAGCTGACCAAGAGACCCAGTACTTC. Amino acids: CASSPPGTADQETQYF. The chain couples TRBV7-9 to TRBJ2-5; 7 bases map to TRBD1. Germline V lookup: CDR1 SEHNR, CDR2 FQNEAQ (reference sequence). V shed 5 bases and J 0 bases; nucleotides not matched to a gene: 9. This CDR3 region has 16 residues.

The J gene is TRBJ1-1, the V gene TRBV12-3 or TRBV12-4; the D gene is possibly TRBD1 (5 bases). The CDR3 sequence is 12 residues long. Trimming removed 5 bases at V and 7 bases at J, with 11 bases between. This CDR3 reads CASSIRQYEAFF. The CDR3 DNA is TGTGCCAGCAGTATAAGACAGTATGAAGCTTTCTTT.

V and J are TRBV20-1 and TRBJ2-7; D might be TRBD2 (6 bases). The CDR3 extends over 13 amino acids. With 3 bases removed from V and 0 bases from J, the gap between germline ends came to 9 bases. Germline values: CDR1 DFQATT, CDR2 SNEGSKA (reference sequence). CDR3 sequence (DNA): TGCAGTGCTAGTTTCGGGGGCTCCTACGAGCAGTACTTC. It yields the protein CSASFGGSYEQYF.

The rearrangement links TRBV5-1 to TRBJ1-6; tentatively, D is TRBD1 (5 bases). Trimming shortened V by 2 bases and J by 5 bases, and 14 bases separated the two germline ends. The CDR3 runs to 16 residues. The germline CDR1 and CDR2 sequences are SGHRS and YFSETQ. CDR3 loop: CASSFPEQGNNSPLHF. The CDR3 DNA reads TGCGCCAGCAGCTTCCCAGAGCAGGGCAATAATTCACCCCTCCACTTT.

The V gene is TRBV3-1 (or the pseudogene TRBV3-2), the J gene TRBJ2-5, with 8 positions matching TRBD2. The CDR3 totals 18 residues. Germline V gene lookup returns CDR1 LGHDT and CDR2 YNNKEL (reference sequence). After removal of 1 base from V and 3 bases from J, the junction contained 13 bases not matched to a gene. CDR3: CASSQGGGRPTGEETQYF. In nucleotides, the CDR3 is TGTGCCAGCAGCCAAGGGGGCGGGAGGCCAACTGGGGAAGAGACCCAGTACTTC.

The rearrangement joins TRBV29-1 to TRBJ2-2, with 8 nucleotides matching TRBD1. The V gene end was trimmed by 4 bases and the J gene end by 4 bases; junction bases not matched to a gene: 5. The CDR3 is 14 residues long. CDR1 SQVTM and CDR2 ANQGSEA come from the germline V gene. The CDR3 reads CSVVEDRVTGELFF. In DNA form, the CDR3 reads TGCAGCGTTGTGGAGGACAGGGTCACCGGGGAGCTGTTTTTT.

The chain is built from TRBV28 and TRBJ2-5; TRBD1 matches at 7 bases. Germline V lookup: CDR1 MDHEN, CDR2 SYDVKM. The V gene end was trimmed by 6 bases and the J gene end by 4 bases; junction bases not matched to a gene: 8. The CDR3 contains 14 residues. CDR3 nucleotides: TGTGCCAGCAGACCTACAGGGGCGGTAGAGACCCAGTACTTC. Protein product: CASRPTGAVETQYF.

The rearrangement uses TRBV7-2 and TRBJ2-7, with D hard to call. Germline assignment: CDR1 SGHTA and CDR2 FQGNSA. V lost 1 base, J lost 2 bases, and 6 bases lay in between. This CDR3 contains 13 residues. The CDR3 here is CASSLGHTYEQYF. The CDR3 DNA follows: TGTGCCAGCAGCTTAGGACACACCTACGAGCAGTACTTC.

This clone was detected only once. DNA of the CDR3: TGTGCCAGCAGCCAAGCCAGGTGGCACGAGCAGTACTTC. Residues: CASSQARWHEQYF. V usage is TRBV14 and J usage is TRBJ2-7; D is unresolved. V lost 1 base to trimming and J lost 5 bases, with 9 bases between them. The CDR3 totals 13 residues. Germline-derived CDR1 and CDR2 are SGHDN and FVKESK.

This chain joins TRBV7-2 and TRBJ2-3; D gene unclear. Trimming shortened V by 3 bases and J by 5 bases, and 15 bases separated the two germline ends. The CDR3 sequence is 15 residues long. Germline lookup yields CDR1 SGHTA and CDR2 FQGNSA. This CDR3 reads CASSLVSSSLDTQYF. CDR3 nucleotides: TGTGCCAGCAGCTTGGTCTCGAGTAGTTTAGATACGCAGTATTTT.

The chain recombines TRBV19 with TRBJ2-4, with D uncertain. CDR3 length: 13 residues. Germline values: CDR1 LNHDA, CDR2 SQIVND (reference sequence). Trimming cost V 6 bases and J 5 bases, with 11 bases left between them. CDR3 sequence: CASSRAAENIQYF. In DNA, the CDR3 is TGTGCCAGTAGCCGTGCGGCGGAAAACATTCAGTACTTC.

The chain uses TRBV5-4 and TRBJ2-5; 9 bases align to TRBD2. Unmatched junction bases numbered 6, after V lost 0 bases and J lost 0 bases. CDR3 length equals 17 residues. Germline CDR1 is SGHNT and CDR2 is YYREEE (reference sequence). CDR3 region: CASSLEPSSGDQETQYF. In DNA, the CDR3 is TGTGCCAGCAGCTTGGAACCCTCTAGCGGGGACCAAGAGACCCAGTACTTC.

J is TRBJ1-3 and V is TRBV7-9; 8 bases map to TRBD1. CDR1 is SEHNR and CDR2 is FQNEAQ in the germline V gene (reference sequence). Unmatched junction bases numbered 10, after V lost 5 bases and J lost 1 base. The CDR3 spans 17 residues. CDR3 protein: CASSNPGQASSGNTIYF. The DNA of the CDR3 is TGTGCCAGCAGCAATCCGGGACAGGCGAGTTCTGGAAACACCATATATTTT.

The chain has TRBV6-5 and TRBJ1-1, with 8 bases identical to TRBD1. This CDR3 has 15 amino acids. Germline V gene data show CDR1 as MNHEY and CDR2 as SVGAGI. V shed 5 bases and J 6 bases; nucleotides not matched to a gene: 11. CDR3: CASSPPGQGGPEAFF. CDR3 DNA: TGTGCCAGCAGTCCCCCCGGACAGGGAGGGCCTGAAGCTTTCTTT.

This clone was counted a single time. This chain joins TRBV14 and TRBJ2-1; 9 bases are shared with TRBD2. The CDR3 runs 15 residues. The germline V gene encodes CDR1 SGHDN and CDR2 FVKESK. The J segment lost 8 bases and the V segment lost 0 bases, leaving 5 bases of the junction unmatched. The CDR3 sequence: CASSQDVAGVDEQFF. CDR3 in DNA: TGTGCCAGCAGCCAAGATGTAGCGGGGGTCGATGAGCAGTTCTTC.

The chain is built from TRBV7-8 and TRBJ2-7; perhaps TRBD2 as D (5 bases). Trimming took 6 bases from V and 0 from J, leaving 9 bases between them. CDR1 and CDR2 from the germline V gene are SGHVS and FQNEAQ. This CDR3 is 13 amino acids long. CDR3 residues: CASRAGLSYEQYF. CDR3 DNA sequence: TGTGCCAGCAGGGCAGGACTCTCCTACGAGCAGTACTTC.